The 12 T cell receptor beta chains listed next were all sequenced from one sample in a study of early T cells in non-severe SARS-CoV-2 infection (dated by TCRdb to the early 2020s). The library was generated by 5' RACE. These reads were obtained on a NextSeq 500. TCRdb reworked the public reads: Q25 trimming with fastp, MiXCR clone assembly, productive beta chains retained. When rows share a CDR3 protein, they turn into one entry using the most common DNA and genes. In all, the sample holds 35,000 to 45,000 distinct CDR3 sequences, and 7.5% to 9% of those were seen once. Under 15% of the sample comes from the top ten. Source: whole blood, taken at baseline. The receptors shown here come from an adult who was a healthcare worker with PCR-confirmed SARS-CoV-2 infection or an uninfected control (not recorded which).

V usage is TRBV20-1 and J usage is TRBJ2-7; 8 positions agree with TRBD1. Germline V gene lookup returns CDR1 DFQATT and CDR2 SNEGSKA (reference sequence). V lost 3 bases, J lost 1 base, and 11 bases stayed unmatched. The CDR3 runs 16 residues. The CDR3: CSARNYRDRYSYEQYF. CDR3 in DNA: TGCAGTGCTAGGAACTATCGGGACAGGTATTCCTACGAGCAGTACTTC.

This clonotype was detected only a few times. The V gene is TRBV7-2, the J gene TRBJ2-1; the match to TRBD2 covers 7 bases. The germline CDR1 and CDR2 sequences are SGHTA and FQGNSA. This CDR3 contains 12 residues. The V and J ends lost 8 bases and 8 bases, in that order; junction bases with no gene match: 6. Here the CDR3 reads CASVSAGDEQFF. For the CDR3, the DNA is TGTGCCAGCGTCTCGGCGGGGGATGAGCAGTTCTTC.

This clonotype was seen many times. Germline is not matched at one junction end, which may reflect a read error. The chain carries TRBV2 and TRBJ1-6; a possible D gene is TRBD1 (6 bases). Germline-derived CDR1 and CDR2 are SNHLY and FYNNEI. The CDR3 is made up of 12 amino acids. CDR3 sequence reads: CASRGSNSPLHF. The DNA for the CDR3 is TGTGCGAGCAGGGGCAGTAATTCACCCCTCCACTTT.

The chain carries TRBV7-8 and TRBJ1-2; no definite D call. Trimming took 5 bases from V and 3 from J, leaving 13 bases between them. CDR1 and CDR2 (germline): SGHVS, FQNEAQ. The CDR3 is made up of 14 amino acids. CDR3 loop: CASSVDGTDYGYTF. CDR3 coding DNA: TGTGCCAGCAGCGTGGACGGAACGGACTATGGCTACACCTTC.

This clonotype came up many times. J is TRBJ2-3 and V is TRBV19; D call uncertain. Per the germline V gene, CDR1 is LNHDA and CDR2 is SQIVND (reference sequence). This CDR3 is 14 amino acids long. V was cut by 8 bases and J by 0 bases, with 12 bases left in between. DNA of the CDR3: TGTGCCAGTGGCGAAGGTGCTAGCACAGATACGCAGTATTTT. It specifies CASGEGASTDTQYF.

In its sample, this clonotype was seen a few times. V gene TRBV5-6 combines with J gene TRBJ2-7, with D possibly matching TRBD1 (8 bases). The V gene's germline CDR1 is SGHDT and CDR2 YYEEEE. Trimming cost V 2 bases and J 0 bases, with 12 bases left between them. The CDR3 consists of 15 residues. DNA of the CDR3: TGTGCCAGCAGCTTAGCGGGACAGGCCTCCTACGAGCAGTACTTC. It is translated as CASSLAGQASYEQYF.

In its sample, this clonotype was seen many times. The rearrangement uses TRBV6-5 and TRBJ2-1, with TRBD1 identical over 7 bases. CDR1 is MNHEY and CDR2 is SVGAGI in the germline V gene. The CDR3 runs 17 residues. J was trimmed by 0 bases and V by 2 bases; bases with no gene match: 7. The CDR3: CASSYPRQGSSYNEQFF. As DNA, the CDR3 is TGTGCCAGCAGTTACCCCCGACAGGGAAGCTCCTACAATGAGCAGTTCTTC.

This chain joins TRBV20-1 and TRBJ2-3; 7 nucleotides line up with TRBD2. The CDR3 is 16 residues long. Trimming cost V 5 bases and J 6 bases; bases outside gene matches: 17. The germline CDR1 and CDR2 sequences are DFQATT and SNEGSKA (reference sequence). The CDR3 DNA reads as TGCAGTGCTGTTGGCCTCCTAGCGGCGGTCCGGGATACGCAGTATTTT. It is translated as CSAVGLLAAVRDTQYF.

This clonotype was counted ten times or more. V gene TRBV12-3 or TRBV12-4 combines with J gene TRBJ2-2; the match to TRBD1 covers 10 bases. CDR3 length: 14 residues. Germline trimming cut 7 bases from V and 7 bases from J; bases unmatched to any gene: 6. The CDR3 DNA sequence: TGTGCCAGCAATCGACAGGGGGCCGGCGGGGAGCTGTTTTTT. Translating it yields CASNRQGAGGELFF.

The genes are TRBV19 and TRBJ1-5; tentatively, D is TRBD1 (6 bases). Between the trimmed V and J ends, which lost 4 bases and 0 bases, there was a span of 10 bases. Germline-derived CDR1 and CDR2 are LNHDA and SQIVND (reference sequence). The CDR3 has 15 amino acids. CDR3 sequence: CASSTTQGSNQPQHF. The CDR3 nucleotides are TGTGCCAGTAGTACGACACAGGGTAGCAATCAGCCCCAGCATTTT.

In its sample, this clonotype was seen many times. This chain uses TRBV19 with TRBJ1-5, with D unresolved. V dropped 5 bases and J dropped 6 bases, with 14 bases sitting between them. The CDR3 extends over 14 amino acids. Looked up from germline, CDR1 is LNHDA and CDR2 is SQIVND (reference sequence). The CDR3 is CASSLEGYFQPQHF. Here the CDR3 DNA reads TGTGCCAGTAGTCTGGAGGGCTATTTTCAGCCCCAGCATTTT.

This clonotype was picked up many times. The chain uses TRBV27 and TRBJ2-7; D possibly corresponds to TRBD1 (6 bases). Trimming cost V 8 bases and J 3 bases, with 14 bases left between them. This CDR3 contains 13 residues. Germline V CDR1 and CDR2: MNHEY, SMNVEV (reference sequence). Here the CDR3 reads CASRTGSGYEQYF. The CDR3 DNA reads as TGTGCCAGCCGAACAGGGTCCGGCTACGAGCAGTACTTC.